Each of the 19 T cell receptor beta chains below was sequenced from the same sample in a study of blood T cell repertoires in COVID-19. Produced via immunoSEQ multiplex PCR; TCRdb's table is partial and in-frame only. In the table there are about 150,000 clones, about 86% of which are singletons. Input material: peripheral blood. These receptors all stem from a man between 65 and 80 years old with active or convalescent COVID-19.

This chain connects TRBV4-1 to TRBJ2-3, with 7 bases lining up with TRBD2. The CDR3 runs to 15 residues. Trimming cost V 3 bases and J 1 base; bases outside gene matches: 4. In germline, CDR1 is MGHRA, CDR2 YSYEKL. CDR3 residues: CASSHSGRGTDTQYF. The CDR3 nucleotides read TGCGCCAGCAGCCATAGCGGGCGCGGCACAGATACGCAGTATTTT.

The rearrangement joins TRBV27 to TRBJ2-1; 9 nucleotides match TRBD1. CDR1 MNHEY and CDR2 SMNVEV come from the germline V gene (reference sequence). The CDR3 contains 12 residues. V lost 5 bases to trimming and J lost 9 bases; unmatched junction nucleotides: 2. CDR3 sequence (DNA): TGTGCCAGCAGTAGGGACAGGGTTGAGCAGTTCTTC. It yields the protein CASSRDRVEQFF.

In this sample, this clone turned up a few times. The chain has TRBV11-2 and TRBJ2-2, with 11 nucleotides matching TRBD1. The germline gives CDR1 SGHAT, CDR2 FQNNGV. With 4 bases clipped from V and 6 bases from J, the junction kept 1 base outside the gene matches. The CDR3 loop spans 14 amino acids. CDR3 in amino acids: CASSWGQGAGELFF. The CDR3 DNA is TGTGCCAGCAGCTGGGGACAGGGGGCCGGGGAGCTGTTTTTT.

This sequence joins TRBV18 and TRBJ1-3; D is ambiguous. There are 16 residues in the CDR3. In germline, CDR1 is KGHSH, CDR2 LQKENI. V lost 3 bases, J lost 9 bases, and 21 bases lay in between. CDR3 region: CASSPNEAGRRGTIYF. CDR3 sequence (DNA): TGTGCCAGCTCACCGAACGAGGCAGGCCGGCGGGGCACCATATATTTT.

V and J are TRBV4-3 and TRBJ2-1; 14 bases are a match to TRBD2. J lost 1 base, V lost 0 bases, and 5 bases had no gene match. The germline CDR1 and CDR2 sequences are LGHNA and YSLEER. This CDR3 region has 19 residues. The CDR3 region is CASSQEFGLAGGSYNEQFF. For the CDR3, the DNA is TGCGCCAGCAGCCAAGAGTTTGGACTAGCGGGGGGTTCCTACAATGAGCAGTTCTTC.

The chain couples TRBV18 to TRBJ2-2, with D hard to call. The CDR3 extends over 13 amino acids. Germline values: CDR1 KGHSH, CDR2 LQKENI. Between the trimmed V and J ends, which lost 1 base and 6 bases, there was a span of 6 bases. The CDR3 sequence: CASSPLEAGELFF. CDR3 sequence (DNA): TGTGCCAGCTCACCACTAGAGGCCGGGGAGCTGTTTTTT.

In this sample, this clone turned up a few times. The J gene is TRBJ1-1, the V gene TRBV5-1; D not resolved. Per germline, CDR1 SGHRS and CDR2 YFSETQ. CDR3 length: 15 amino acids. The V gene lost 6 bases and the J gene lost 0 bases, with 15 bases spanning the gap. The CDR3 DNA reads TGCGCCAGCAAGCTGGCGGGTCCCCTGAACACTGAAGCTTTCTTT. Translation: CASKLAGPLNTEAFF.

The chain recombines TRBV15 with TRBJ1-5; D is undetermined. The CDR3 is 15 amino acids. Trimming took off 4 bases at V and 6 bases at J, with 16 bases between the two ends. From germline, CDR1 is LNHNV and CDR2 YYDKDF (reference sequence). The CDR3 region is CATSNLGGMGQPQHF. The DNA of the CDR3 is TGTGCCACCAGCAATCTTGGAGGGATGGGTCAGCCCCAGCATTTT. Variable domain in full (rest from reference TRBV15 and TRBJ1-5): DAMVIQNPRYQVTQFGKPVTLSCSQTLNHNVMYWYQQKSSQAPKLLFHYYDKDFNNEADTPDNFQSRRPNTSFCFLDIRSPGLGDTAMYLCATSNLGGMGQPQHFGDGTRLSIL.

The chain has TRBV19 and TRBJ1-5; D is uncertain. CDR3 length equals 13 residues. Germline values: CDR1 LNHDA, CDR2 SQIVND (reference sequence). V lost 4 bases and J 8 bases, leaving 12 bases between the germline ends. CDR3 DNA sequence: TGTGCCAGTAGTACCCCGGACGGGAAGCCCCAGCATTTT. As protein: CASSTPDGKPQHF.

This clone has a handful of counts. This chain connects TRBV19 to TRBJ1-1; D is possibly TRBD1 (5 bases). V lost 2 bases, J lost 0 bases, and 10 bases lay in between. CDR3 length: 15 amino acids. Per the germline V gene, CDR1 is LNHDA and CDR2 is SQIVND (reference sequence). The CDR3 nucleotides are TGTGCCAGTAGTATAAGTGGGGCGATGAACACTGAAGCTTTCTTT. Translating gives CASSISGAMNTEAFF.

This CDR3 is CASSRNINTGELFF. In DNA, the CDR3 is TGTGCCAGCAGCCGTAACATTAACACCGGGGAGCTGTTTTTT. The chain employs TRBV3-1 (or the pseudogene TRBV3-2) and TRBJ2-2; D unresolved. V was trimmed by 4 bases and J by 2 bases, leaving 8 bases between them. The CDR3 runs to 14 residues. Per germline, CDR1 LGHDT and CDR2 YNNKEL (reference sequence).

In its sample, this clone was seen many times. J is TRBJ2-7 and V is TRBV6-2 or TRBV6-3, with D unresolved. The CDR3 covers 11 residues. Germline V gene data show CDR1 as MNHEY and CDR2 as SVGEGT. Trimming stripped 0 bases from V and 6 bases from J, with 3 bases between. CDR3: CASSYSLEQYF. The CDR3 DNA follows: TGTGCCAGCAGTTACTCCCTCGAGCAGTACTTC.

V gene TRBV7-9 combines with J gene TRBJ2-7; 8 bases align to TRBD1. After removal of 5 bases from V and 5 bases from J, the junction contained 2 bases not matched to a gene. Germline CDR1 is SEHNR and CDR2 is FQNEAQ (reference sequence). CDR3 length equals 12 residues. The CDR3 bases are TGTGCCAGCAGCCCACAGGGGGACGAGCAGTACTTC. Protein product: CASSPQGDEQYF.

The chain links TRBV19 to TRBJ2-3, with D tentatively TRBD2 (6 bases). The V and J ends lost 5 bases and 4 bases respectively, with 19 bases between them. The CDR3 runs to 16 residues. In germline, CDR1 is LNHDA, CDR2 SQIVND (reference sequence). DNA of the CDR3: TGTGCCAGTAGTGTTGGTGCGGCGGGATGGGCAGATACGCAGTATTTT. Amino acids: CASSVGAAGWADTQYF.

V gene TRBV9 combines with J gene TRBJ2-1, with 11 bases lining up with TRBD2. V trimming: 3 bases; J trimming: 8 bases; junction bases outside the gene matches: 13. CDR3 length equals 17 residues. The germline V gene encodes CDR1 SGDLS and CDR2 YYNGEE. The CDR3 DNA follows: TGTGCCAGCAGCGACACTAGCGGGAGAGGGGGGAGGGATGAGCAGTTCTTC. Its translation: CASSDTSGRGGRDEQFF.

This chain connects TRBV6-5 to TRBJ1-5; unclear D gene. The V end was cut by 6 bases, the J end by 3 bases, with 15 bases between. This CDR3 contains 15 residues. Germline V gives CDR1 MNHEY, CDR2 SVGAGI. CDR3 protein: CASRQSPSSNQPQHF. The DNA of the CDR3 is TGTGCCAGCAGACAGTCCCCGAGTTCCAATCAGCCCCAGCATTTT.

The chain joins TRBV6-6 to TRBJ1-3; D perhaps matches TRBD1 (5 bases). The V end was cut by 5 bases, the J end by 0 bases, with 8 bases between. CDR1 MNHNY and CDR2 SVGAGI come from the germline V gene (reference sequence). The CDR3 has 14 amino acids. CDR3 nucleotide sequence: TGTGCCAGCAGTCCGGACAACTCTGGAAACACCATATATTTT. Translating gives CASSPDNSGNTIYF.

The gene calls are TRBV4-3 and TRBJ2-3; 7 nucleotides agree with TRBD1. Germline V gene lookup returns CDR1 LGHNA and CDR2 YSLEER. The CDR3 is 13 residues long. The ends lost 4 bases at V and 6 bases at J; junction bases unmatched: 4. Written as DNA, the CDR3 is TGCGCCAGCAGCCCTCACAGGGGTGATACGCAGTATTTT. Amino acid sequence: CASSPHRGDTQYF.

This chain joins TRBV28 and TRBJ2-3; 10 nucleotides line up with TRBD2. Germline CDR1 MDHEN, CDR2 SYDVKM. This CDR3 spans 15 amino acids. Unmatched junction bases numbered 2, after V lost 3 bases and J lost 2 bases. CDR3 DNA sequence: TGTGCCAGCAGTTTCGGACTAGCGGTCACAGATACGCAGTATTTT. Protein sequence: CASSFGLAVTDTQYF.